This T cell receptor (beta chain) is drawn from a study of shared clonotypes between healthy human individuals. Study conclusions and caveats: Clonotype sharing across several donors was observed for 5% to 6.5% of naive CD4 clonotypes. Blood was the only sampled material, and tissue repertoires likely differ.

For every subset, genomic DNA was evenly distributed across several immunoSEQ plates. Sequenced by immunoSEQ multiplex PCR; TCRdb stores in-frame clones only, minus some. The sample holds millions of clones, around 96% seen once. This CDR3 is 15 amino acids long. Germline V lookup: CDR1 SGDLS, CDR2 YYNGEE. V was cut by 4 bases and J by 2 bases, with 16 bases left in between. In regard to this clone: The antigen remains unidentified.

CD45RO-negative cells were positively selected for CCR7, leaving out terminally differentiated effector memory CD45RA+ cells. This chain connects TRBV9 to TRBJ2-7; D remains unclear. Sequenced sample: naive CD8+ T cells sorted from blood. The TCR sequence derives from a man aged 18-30 years in good health. CDR3 nucleotide sequence: TGTGCCAGCAGCCCTACGATCGATTCCGCCTACGAGCAGTACTTC. This encodes CASSPTIDSAYEQYF.